This TCR beta chain was observed in a study of blood T cell repertoires in COVID-19. The overall study: COVID-19 samples collected from the United States, Italy and Spain covered acute and convalescent phases.

This CDR3 has 16 residues. CDR1 is SGDLS and CDR2 is YYNGEE in the germline V gene. The trim removed 2 bases at V and 4 bases at J, leaving 7 bases unmatched. Assay: immunoSEQ multiplex PCR; the TCRdb copy retains only in-frame clones and omits some. The sample lists hundreds of thousands of clones; roughly 88% were seen once. The clonotype was recovered from a woman aged 70-85 years with COVID-19, enrolled during active disease. The chain employs TRBV9 and TRBJ2-2; 8 bases match TRBD2. The sequencing input was peripheral blood. The CDR3 bases are TGTGCCAGCAGCGTTAGCGGGATTGAGATCACCGGGGAGCTGTTTTTT. Encoded protein: CASSVSGIEITGELFF.